The entry that follows covers one TCR beta chain sequence. Other nucleotide sequences from this sample produce the same CDR3. Data came from immunoSEQ multiplex PCR; TCRdb stores just in-frame clones and leaves some out. The sample includes 4,500 to 5,500 clones, approximately 72% seen only once; the top ten take 8% to 9.5%. The data were obtained in a study of immune evolution from preneoplasia to lung adenocarcinoma. The CDR3 length is 15 residues. V trimming: 6 bases; J trimming: 2 bases; junction bases outside the gene matches: 4. Germline CDR1 ENHRY, CDR2 SYGVKD. The sequencing sample was made of FFPE normal lung tissue adjacent to the tumor. The chain couples TRBV10-3 to TRBJ2-7; 13 bases align to TRBD2. The receptor was derived from a person aged 50-69 years with lung adenocarcinoma. The CDR3: CAISEGTSGTYEQYF. In DNA form, the CDR3 reads TGTGCCATCAGCGAAGGGACTAGCGGGACCTACGAGCAGTACTTC.